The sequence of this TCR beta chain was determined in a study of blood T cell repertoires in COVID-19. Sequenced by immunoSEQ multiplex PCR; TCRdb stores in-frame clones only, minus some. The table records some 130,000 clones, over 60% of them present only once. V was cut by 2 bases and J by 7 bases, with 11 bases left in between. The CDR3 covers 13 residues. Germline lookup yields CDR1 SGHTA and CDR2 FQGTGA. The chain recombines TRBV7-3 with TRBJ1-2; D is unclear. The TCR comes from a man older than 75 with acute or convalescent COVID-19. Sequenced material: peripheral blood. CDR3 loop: CASSLAPGAGYTF. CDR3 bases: TGTGCCAGCAGCTTAGCCCCGGGTGCTGGCTACACCTTC.